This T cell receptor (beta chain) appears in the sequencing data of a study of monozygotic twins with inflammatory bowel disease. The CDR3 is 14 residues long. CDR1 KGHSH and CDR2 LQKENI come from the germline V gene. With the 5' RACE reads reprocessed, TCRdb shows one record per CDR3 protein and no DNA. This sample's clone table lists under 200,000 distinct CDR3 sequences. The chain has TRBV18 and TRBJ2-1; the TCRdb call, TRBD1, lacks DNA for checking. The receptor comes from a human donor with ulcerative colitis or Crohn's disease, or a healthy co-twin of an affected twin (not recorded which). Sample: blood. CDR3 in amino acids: CASSQGALGNEQFF.